This paragraph covers one T cell receptor (beta chain) sequence. These data belong to a study of blood T cell repertoires in COVID-19. Libraries were prepared by immunoSEQ multiplex PCR; TCRdb keeps only in-frame clonotypes and omits some of them. The profile shows around 200,000 clones, roughly 87% of them singletons. This CDR3 comprises 16 residues. The germline CDR1 and CDR2 sequences are LNHDA and SQIVND (reference sequence). V lost 7 bases and J lost 2; bases outside the gene matches: 10. This chain links TRBV19 with TRBJ2-4, with 8 nucleotides matching TRBD1. This receptor was obtained from a woman aged 40 to 55 with acute or convalescent COVID-19. Sequenced sample: peripheral blood. In nucleotides, the CDR3 is TGTGCCAGTAACGTTGGCAGGGGGCTCACCAAAAACATTCAGTACTTC. Residues: CASNVGRGLTKNIQYF.